These 29 T cell receptor beta chains were sequenced from one sample in a study of control samples from healthy donors and cancer patients. The assay was immunoSEQ multiplex PCR, and TCRdb's table has in-frame clones only and misses some. The sample shows 150,000 or so clones, 88% of them seen only once. Sample: blood. These receptors were collected from a woman aged 25-40 years in good health.

Concerning this clone itself: The germline gene is not matched at one end of the junction; a read error may be the cause. V gene TRBV7-7 combines with J gene TRBJ1-1, with D perhaps matching TRBD1 (6 bases). CDR3 length: 14 residues. Germline V lookup: CDR1 SSHAT, CDR2 FNYEAQ (reference sequence). CDR3 sequence reads: CASSPHDRRDEAFF. The CDR3 DNA reads TGTGCTAGCAGCCCACATGACAGGAGGGATGAAGCTTTCTTT.

The V and J genes are TRBV7-2 and TRBJ2-7; tentatively, D is TRBD2 (5 bases). This CDR3 has 13 residues. With 0 bases removed from V and 3 bases from J, the gap between germline ends came to 6 bases. The germline V gene has CDR1 SGHTA and CDR2 FQGNSA. The CDR3 nucleotides read TGTGCCAGCAGCTTAGCACGGGGCTACGAGCAGTACTTC. It codes for CASSLARGYEQYF.

The genes are TRBV3-1 (or the pseudogene TRBV3-2) and TRBJ1-2; D remains ambiguous. This CDR3 is built from 12 residues. V was clipped by 1 base and J by 5 bases, with 5 bases between them. CDR1 is LGHDT and CDR2 is YNNKEL in the germline V gene (reference sequence). CDR3 coding DNA: TGTGCCAGCAGCCAAGGGAGATATGGCTACACCTTC. Translating gives CASSQGRYGYTF.

The gene calls are TRBV2 and TRBJ2-7; TRBD1 agrees at 7 bases. CDR1 is SNHLY and CDR2 is FYNNEI in the germline V gene. CDR3 length: 14 residues. V gave up 10 bases and J gave up 1 base; unmatched junction bases: 10. CDR3 region: CATARQGVSYEQYV. The CDR3, as DNA: TGTGCCACCGCCCGCCAGGGGGTATCCTACGAGCAGTACGTC.

V usage is TRBV4-2 and J usage is TRBJ2-2; possibly TRBD2 for D (5 bases). The germline V gene has CDR1 LGHNA and CDR2 YNFKEQ. The CDR3 length is 15 residues. V lost 0 bases and J lost 4, with 9 bases in between. DNA of the CDR3: TGTGCCAGCAGCCAAGATTCGGGAATCACCGGGGAGCTGTTTTTT. Its translation: CASSQDSGITGELFF.

V and J are TRBV7-9 and TRBJ1-1; TRBD1 is a possible D gene (6 bases). Germline V gives CDR1 SEHNR, CDR2 FQNEAQ (reference sequence). Trimming left V 7 bases short and J 10 bases short, with 19 bases between. The CDR3 is 13 residues long. The CDR3 spells CASTLDRSGPAFF. The CDR3, as DNA: TGTGCCAGCACCCTGGACAGAAGTGGGCCAGCTTTCTTT.

This sequence joins TRBV3-1 (or the pseudogene TRBV3-2) and TRBJ1-2; D is possibly TRBD1 (5 bases). CDR1 is LGHDT and CDR2 is YNNKEL in the germline V gene (reference sequence). The CDR3 totals 13 residues. Trimming took 6 bases from V and 2 from J, leaving 10 bases between them. The CDR3 DNA sequence: TGTGCCAGCAGAAGGGACGGAAACTATGGCTACACCTTC. It translates to CASRRDGNYGYTF.

The chain couples TRBV21-1 to TRBJ1-1. TRBV21-1 is described as a pseudogene. The CDR3 is made up of 14 amino acids. CDR3 residues: CASSRAGGSGRAFF. The CDR3 region has the DNA TGTGCCAGCAGCAGGGCTGGGGGGAGTGGAAGGGCTTTCTTT.

V is TRBV27 and J is TRBJ2-7; D call uncertain. The CDR3 spans 14 residues. Trimming stripped 3 bases from V and 2 bases from J, with 11 bases between. Germline loops: CDR1 MNHEY, CDR2 SMNVEV (reference sequence). The chain's CDR3 is CASSFTGLAYEQYF. DNA for the CDR3: TGTGCCAGCAGTTTTACCGGGTTGGCCTACGAGCAGTACTTC.

This chain uses TRBV2 with TRBJ1-3; D remains unclear. The CDR3 length is 15 residues. The V gene lost 8 bases and the J gene lost 0 bases, with 14 bases spanning the gap. Germline CDR1 reads SNHLY; CDR2 reads FYNNEI. DNA for the CDR3: TGTGCCAGCGAGGGATCGACGGGCTCTGGAAACACCATATATTTT. Translation gives CASEGSTGSGNTIYF.

The chain employs TRBV6-5 and TRBJ1-2, with D unresolved. Germline loops: CDR1 MNHEY, CDR2 SVGAGI. V dropped 4 bases and J dropped 8 bases, with 17 bases sitting between them. The CDR3 covers 14 residues. Written as DNA, the CDR3 is TGTGCCAGCAGTTTTCGGGGTTCATCCGGCGGCTACACCTTC. Translation: CASSFRGSSGGYTF.

This chain links TRBV24-1 with TRBJ1-2; D may be TRBD1 (5 bases). Trimming cost V 6 bases and J 6 bases, with 16 bases left between them. The length of the CDR3 is 14 residues. Germline-derived CDR1 and CDR2 are KGHDR and SFDVKD. In nucleotides, the CDR3 is TGTGCCACCAGTTCGACAAAGGCGGGGGATGGCTACACCTTC. Translated, it gives CATSSTKAGDGYTF.

This clone was picked up a small number of times. The V gene is TRBV2, the J gene TRBJ1-6; possibly TRBD1 for D (6 bases). V lost 11 bases, J lost 5 bases, and 13 bases lay in between. The CDR3 has 13 amino acids. CDR1 is SNHLY and CDR2 is FYNNEI in the germline V gene. The CDR3 protein is CAAGATNNSPLHF. The CDR3 DNA sequence: TGTGCCGCAGGGGCAACCAATAATTCACCCCTCCACTTT.

The chain couples TRBV11-2 to TRBJ2-7, with 9 bases identical to TRBD1. Germline V gene data show CDR1 as SGHAT and CDR2 as FQNNGV. With V trimmed by 7 bases and J by 2 bases, 12 bases remained unmatched. CDR3 size: 16 residues. The CDR3 loop is CASTPRSGTGTYEQYF. In nucleotides, the CDR3 is TGTGCCAGCACCCCCCGTTCCGGGACAGGGACCTACGAGCAGTACTTC.

This clone was detected once. The chain has TRBV7-9 and TRBJ2-7; TRBD2 is a possible D gene (6 bases). Germline assignment: CDR1 SEHNR and CDR2 FQNEAQ (reference sequence). The CDR3 loop spans 14 amino acids. Trimming pared 4 bases from V and 0 bases from J, leaving 10 bases between. DNA of the CDR3: TGTGCCAGCAGCTACCGGGACTTCTCCTACGAGCAGTACTTC. Translated: CASSYRDFSYEQYF.

The rearrangement joins TRBV12-3 or TRBV12-4 to TRBJ2-4; D possibly matches TRBD1 or TRBD2 (5 bases each). CDR3 size: 11 residues. V shed 5 bases and J shed 11 bases, with 10 bases lying between them. CDR3 in amino acids: CASSPGTVQYF. The CDR3 bases are TGTGCCAGCAGTCCCGGGACCGTTCAGTACTTC.

There are many counts of this clone. V and J are TRBV18 and TRBJ2-7, with D possibly TRBD1 on 6 matching bases. Per germline, CDR1 KGHSH and CDR2 LQKENI. The CDR3 spans 14 residues. V lost 5 bases and J 0 bases, leaving 11 bases between the germline ends. This chain's CDR3 is CASSSQDSSYEQYV. In DNA, the CDR3 is TGTGCCAGCTCATCCCAGGACAGCTCCTACGAGCAGTACGTC.

This rearrangement joins TRBV29-1 to TRBJ1-2, with 9 nucleotides matching TRBD1. Trimming cost V 2 bases and J 4 bases; bases outside gene matches: 5. The germline gives CDR1 SQVTM, CDR2 ANQGSEA. The CDR3 is 14 residues long. In DNA form, the CDR3 reads TGCAGCGTTGAAAGGGACAGGGTCCTCTATGGCTACACCTTC. Protein sequence: CSVERDRVLYGYTF.

The chain has TRBV5-1 and TRBJ2-5, with TRBD2 identical over 10 bases. With V trimmed by 5 bases and J by 5 bases, 12 bases remained unmatched. Germline V gene lookup returns CDR1 SGHRS and CDR2 YFSETQ. CDR3 length: 16 residues. As DNA, the CDR3 is TGCGCCAGCAGTCCCGCTCCCGGACTAGCGGACGAGACCCAGTACTTC. It encodes CASSPAPGLADETQYF.

The J gene is TRBJ1-4, the V gene TRBV11-1; tentative D call: TRBD1 (6 bases). The CDR3 length is 16 residues. V lost 4 bases and J 0 bases, leaving 12 bases between the germline ends. Germline assignment: CDR1 SGHAT and CDR2 FQDESV (reference sequence). CDR3 residues: CASSSYGQSTNEKLFF. CDR3 coding DNA: TGTGCCAGCAGCTCCTACGGACAGTCAACTAATGAAAAACTGTTTTTT.

This chain links TRBV6-2 or TRBV6-3 with TRBJ2-1; TRBD2 aligns across 11 bases. Germline CDR1 MNHEY, CDR2 SVGEGT. The CDR3 sequence is 17 residues long. Trimming took 0 bases from V and 3 from J; bases not matched to a gene: 4. The CDR3 sequence: CASSYSDSGRDYNEQFF. The CDR3 DNA reads as TGTGCCAGCAGTTACTCGGATAGCGGGAGGGACTACAATGAGCAGTTCTTC.

CDR3 region: CASRGSTGVEAFF. The CDR3 coding sequence is TGTGCCAGCAGAGGGTCGACAGGGGTTGAAGCTTTCTTT. The rearrangement links TRBV6-6 to TRBJ1-1; 8 nucleotides line up with TRBD1. The V gene's germline CDR1 is MNHNY and CDR2 SVGAGI (reference sequence). V trimming: 6 bases; J trimming: 7 bases; junction bases outside the gene matches: 7. This CDR3 comprises 13 residues.

The chain links TRBV19 to TRBJ2-2; D may be TRBD1 (6 bases). The CDR3 runs 14 residues. The germline gives CDR1 LNHDA, CDR2 SQIVND (reference sequence). Trimming removed 5 bases from V and 6 bases from J, with 13 bases in between. This chain's CDR3 is CASSQQGSAGELFF. The CDR3 coding sequence is TGTGCCAGTAGTCAACAGGGTTCCGCCGGGGAGCTGTTTTTT.

This chain connects TRBV6-5 to TRBJ1-1; D gene uncertain. The length of the CDR3 is 13 residues. Germline assignment: CDR1 MNHEY and CDR2 SVGAGI. Trimming removed 6 bases from V and 8 bases from J, with 16 bases in between. The CDR3 sequence: CASRPILGEEAFF. Written as DNA, the CDR3 is TGTGCCAGCAGACCCATCCTTGGAGAAGAAGCTTTCTTT.

The rearrangement links TRBV5-4 to TRBJ1-2; D possibly corresponds to TRBD1 (6 bases). CDR1 and CDR2 (germline): SGHNT, YYREEE (reference sequence). Trimming pared 2 bases from V and 5 bases from J, leaving 10 bases between. The CDR3 has 13 amino acids. The CDR3 bases are TGTGCCAGCAGCTTAAGACAGGAGTATGGCTACACCTTC. Translated, it gives CASSLRQEYGYTF. Complete variable domain (other parts from reference TRBV5-4 and TRBJ1-2): ETGVTQSPTHLIKTRGQQVTLRCSSQSGHNTVSWYQQALGQGPQFIFQYYREEENGRGNFPPRFSGLQFPNYSSELNVNALELDDSALYLCASSLRQEYGYTFGSGTRLTVV.

The genes are TRBV5-1 and TRBJ1-1; weak D call: TRBD1 (6 bases). Germline assignment: CDR1 SGHRS and CDR2 YFSETQ. The ends were cut back, 1 base at V and 3 bases at J, with 10 bases in the middle. The CDR3 runs 14 residues. In DNA, the CDR3 is TGCGCCAGCAGCTTGAGACAGGCCTACACTGAAGCTTTCTTT. It encodes CASSLRQAYTEAFF.

The V call is TRBV19, the J call TRBJ2-5; D possibly uses TRBD1 or TRBD2 (5 bases each). The ends were cut back, 1 base at V and 1 base at J, with 10 bases in the middle. Looked up from germline, CDR1 is LNHDA and CDR2 is SQIVND (reference sequence). This CDR3 is built from 15 residues. The DNA for the CDR3 is TGTGCCAGTAGTATAGGGCAGGGACGCCAAGAGACCCAGTACTTC. The encoded protein is CASSIGQGRQETQYF.

The genes are TRBV6-5 and TRBJ1-1; 9 nucleotides agree with TRBD1. J lost 6 bases, V lost 0 bases, and 5 bases had no gene match. Germline CDR1 and CDR2: MNHEY and SVGAGI. CDR3 length equals 15 residues. The CDR3 region is CASSYSGQGMPEAFF. The CDR3 region has the DNA TGTGCCAGCAGTTACTCTGGACAGGGGATGCCTGAAGCTTTCTTT.

This clone was counted only a few times. This rearrangement joins TRBV11-1 to TRBJ2-1; D not certain. Trimming pared 2 bases from V and 4 bases from J, leaving 9 bases between. CDR3 length: 14 residues. Germline CDR1 and CDR2: SGHAT and FQDESV (reference sequence). The CDR3, as DNA: TGTGCCAGCAGCTTACTCCAGTCATACAATGAGCAGTTCTTC. Protein: CASSLLQSYNEQFF. Filled out from reference TRBV11-1 and TRBJ2-1, the complete variable domain reads EAEVAQSPRYKITEKSQAVAFWCDPISGHATLYWYRQILGQGPELLVQFQDESVVDDSQLPKDRFSAERLKGVDSTLKIQPAELGDSAMYLCASSLLQSYNEQFFGPGTRLTVL.